These 19 T cell receptor beta chains were all obtained from the same sample, sequenced in a study of OX40 agonist ivuxolimab in advanced cancers. TCRdb keeps only in-frame clones here, not all; method: immunoSEQ multiplex PCR. The sample consists of tens of thousands of clones, around nine tenths of them appearing once. Sequenced material: CD4+ or CD8+ T cells sorted from blood, taken in a trial of the OX40 agonist ivuxolimab. Source of these receptors: an adult with an advanced solid tumor such as melanoma, head and neck, liver or kidney cancer.

The genes are TRBV28 and TRBJ1-4; the match to TRBD1 covers 9 bases. Germline-derived CDR1 and CDR2 are MDHEN and SYDVKM. This CDR3 is 17 amino acids long. V trimming: 5 bases; J trimming: 7 bases; junction bases outside the gene matches: 14. CDR3: CASSQVGQGLVTEKLFF. In nucleotides, the CDR3 is TGTGCCAGCAGTCAAGTGGGACAGGGTTTAGTGACTGAAAAACTGTTTTTT.

V gene TRBV10-3 combines with J gene TRBJ2-5; D gene ambiguous. The CDR3 is 13 amino acids. CDR1 is ENHRY, CDR2 SYGVKD, per germline. V was clipped by 3 bases and J by 1 base, with 6 bases between them. In nucleotides, the CDR3 is TGTGCCATCAGTGACAGGCTCCAAGAGACCCAGTACTTC. This translates into CAISDRLQETQYF.

The chain is built from TRBV5-5 and TRBJ2-2, with unresolved D. The CDR3 consists of 16 residues. CDR1 and CDR2 from the germline V gene are SGHKS and YYEKEE (reference sequence). Trimming removed 6 bases at V and 0 bases at J, with 15 bases between. The CDR3 is CASTDGRFPNTGELFF. CDR3 bases: TGTGCCAGCACTGACGGACGGTTCCCGAACACCGGGGAGCTGTTTTTT.

The chain employs TRBV27 and TRBJ2-2, with D perhaps assigned TRBD1 or TRBD2 (6 bases each). The CDR3 contains 15 residues. From germline, CDR1 is MNHEY and CDR2 SMNVEV (reference sequence). V lost 5 bases, J lost 6 bases, and 16 bases lay in between. The CDR3 DNA sequence: TGTGCCAGCAGTCCGCCCGGTAGGGGGGCCGGGGAGCTGTTTTTT. Translating it yields CASSPPGRGAGELFF.

The V call is TRBV4-1, the J call TRBJ2-5, with no clear D. The length of the CDR3 is 15 residues. Germline CDR1 is MGHRA and CDR2 is YSYEKL. V lost 1 base to trimming and J lost 5 bases, with 14 bases between them. The CDR3 region is CASSQVSQVAETQYF. The CDR3 nucleotides read TGCGCCAGCAGCCAAGTGAGCCAGGTGGCGGAGACCCAGTACTTC.

This clone was observed once. CDR3 coding DNA: TGTGCAAGTCGCAGCCTGGAAGAGCACTCTGGGGCCAACGTCCTGACTTTC. This translates into CASRSLEEHSGANVLTF. The chain combines TRBV12-2 with TRBJ2-6. TRBV12-2 is a pseudogene segment. This CDR3 is 17 amino acids long.

This clone has just a few counts. This chain uses TRBV4-1 with TRBJ1-1; D perhaps matches TRBD1 (5 bases). Germline lookup yields CDR1 MGHRA and CDR2 YSYEKL. Deletions cut 0 bases from V and 11 bases from J, with 16 bases between. The CDR3 consists of 14 residues. The CDR3 nucleotides are TGCGCCAGCAGCCAAGATCAAGCAGCAGGGCAGGCTTTCTTT. Encoded protein: CASSQDQAAGQAFF.

V usage is TRBV27 and J usage is TRBJ2-2, with 7 bases that match TRBD2. This CDR3 region has 15 residues. The V segment lost 2 bases and the J segment 5 bases; nucleotides outside the gene matches: 5. Germline V gives CDR1 MNHEY, CDR2 SMNVEV (reference sequence). CDR3 nucleotides: TGTGCCAGCAGTTTAGCCGGGGGGACTACCGGGGAGCTGTTTTTT. Amino acid sequence: CASSLAGGTTGELFF.

The chain has TRBV18 and TRBJ2-1, with D unclear. The germline V gene encodes CDR1 KGHSH and CDR2 LQKENI. CDR3 length equals 13 residues. Trimming took 0 bases from V and 6 from J, leaving 6 bases between them. The CDR3 is CASSPPLFNEQFF. The CDR3 DNA reads as TGTGCCAGCTCACCACCTTTGTTCAATGAGCAGTTCTTC.

The rearrangement uses TRBV30 and TRBJ1-2, with no clear D. The CDR3 is 10 residues long. Germline CDR1 is GTSNPN and CDR2 is SVGIG (reference sequence). Trimming took off 7 bases at V and 5 bases at J, with 8 bases between the two ends. CDR3 region: CASHGYGYTF. Here the CDR3 DNA reads TGTGCCTCCCACGGGTATGGCTACACCTTC.

This rearrangement joins TRBV5-6 to TRBJ1-2, with TRBD1 as a possible D gene (5 bases). V was shortened by 0 bases and J by 5 bases, with 5 bases between the two germline ends. The germline gives CDR1 SGHDT, CDR2 YYEEEE. The CDR3 runs to 12 residues. CDR3 DNA sequence: TGTGCCAGCAGCTTGGCAGGGTATGGCTACACCTTC. This gives the protein CASSLAGYGYTF. Complete variable domain (other parts from reference TRBV5-6 and TRBJ1-2): DAGVTQSPTHLIKTRGQQVTLRCSPKSGHDTVSWYQQALGQGPQFIFQYYEEEERQRGNFPDRFSGHQFPNYSSELNVNALLLGDSALYLCASSLAGYGYTFGSGTRLTVV.

This clone was seen a single time. V is TRBV9 and J is TRBJ2-1; D perhaps matches TRBD2 (6 bases). This CDR3 region has 17 residues. Trimming cost V 3 bases and J 3 bases, with 19 bases left between them. Germline loops: CDR1 SGDLS, CDR2 YYNGEE. The CDR3 protein is CASSERPGTFIYNEQFF. CDR3 DNA sequence: TGTGCCAGCAGCGAGCGACCCGGGACTTTCATCTACAATGAGCAGTTCTTC.

This chain joins TRBV5-6 and TRBJ1-3; D is uncertain. V shed 2 bases and J shed 0 bases, with 9 bases lying between them. This CDR3 spans 15 amino acids. Germline V CDR1 and CDR2: SGHDT, YYEEEE. The chain's CDR3 is CASSLLQRSGNTIYF. The CDR3 coding sequence is TGTGCCAGCAGCTTATTGCAGCGCTCTGGAAACACCATATATTTT.

The chain joins TRBV18 to TRBJ1-4; no reliable D call. Germline CDR1 and CDR2: KGHSH and LQKENI. Trimming removed 2 bases at V and 5 bases at J, with 6 bases between. The CDR3 totals 13 residues. The CDR3 here is CASSPGRNEKLFF. The CDR3 coding sequence is TGTGCCAGCTCACCAGGACGGAATGAAAAACTGTTTTTT.

The chain uses TRBV19 and TRBJ2-4; a possible D gene is TRBD2 (6 bases). Trimming left V 4 bases short and J 3 bases short, with 16 bases between. CDR1 and CDR2 (germline): LNHDA, SQIVND (reference sequence). The CDR3 runs 16 residues. CDR3 loop: CASSTGVPGGKNIQYF. The CDR3 region has the DNA TGTGCCAGTAGTACGGGAGTACCCGGGGGCAAAAACATTCAGTACTTC.

This clone was counted only a few times. The rearrangement uses TRBV30 and TRBJ1-2; 9 positions match TRBD1. Germline-derived CDR1 and CDR2 are GTSNPN and SVGIG (reference sequence). Trimming removed 3 bases from V and 5 bases from J; junction bases left unmatched: 7. The CDR3 contains 14 residues. CDR3 region: CAWRTPGQGYGYTF. The DNA for the CDR3 is TGTGCCTGGAGGACCCCGGGACAGGGATATGGCTACACCTTC.

DNA for the CDR3: TGTGCCAGCAGCTTAGCAGATACGCAGTATTTT. Translation gives CASSLADTQYF. The V gene is TRBV7-9, the J gene TRBJ2-3; D not resolved. Trimming removed 0 bases at V and 5 bases at J, with 0 bases between. The CDR3 totals 11 residues. Germline-derived CDR1 and CDR2 are SEHNR and FQNEAQ (reference sequence). The variable domain in full, with the rest retrieved from reference TRBV7-9 and TRBJ2-3, is DTGVSQNPRHKITKRGQNVTFRCDPISEHNRLYWYRQTLGQGPEFLTYFQNEAQLEKSRLLSDRFSAERPKGSFSTLEIQRTEQGDSAMYLCASSLADTQYFGPGTRLTVL.

The V call is TRBV27, the J call TRBJ2-3; D ambiguous. Trimming left V 1 base short and J 8 bases short, with 16 bases between. From germline, CDR1 is MNHEY and CDR2 SMNVEV (reference sequence). The CDR3 loop spans 15 amino acids. CDR3 protein: CASSLLSGRVFTQYF. As DNA, the CDR3 is TGTGCCAGCAGTTTATTATCAGGAAGGGTGTTTACGCAGTATTTT.

The gene calls are TRBV11-2 and TRBJ1-2; D is unresolved. The germline V gene encodes CDR1 SGHAT and CDR2 FQNNGV. The CDR3 extends over 14 amino acids. Trimming cost V 5 bases and J 6 bases, with 16 bases left between them. The CDR3 region is CASSLLGQDNGYTF. DNA of the CDR3: TGTGCCAGCAGCCTTCTTGGGCAGGATAATGGCTACACCTTC.